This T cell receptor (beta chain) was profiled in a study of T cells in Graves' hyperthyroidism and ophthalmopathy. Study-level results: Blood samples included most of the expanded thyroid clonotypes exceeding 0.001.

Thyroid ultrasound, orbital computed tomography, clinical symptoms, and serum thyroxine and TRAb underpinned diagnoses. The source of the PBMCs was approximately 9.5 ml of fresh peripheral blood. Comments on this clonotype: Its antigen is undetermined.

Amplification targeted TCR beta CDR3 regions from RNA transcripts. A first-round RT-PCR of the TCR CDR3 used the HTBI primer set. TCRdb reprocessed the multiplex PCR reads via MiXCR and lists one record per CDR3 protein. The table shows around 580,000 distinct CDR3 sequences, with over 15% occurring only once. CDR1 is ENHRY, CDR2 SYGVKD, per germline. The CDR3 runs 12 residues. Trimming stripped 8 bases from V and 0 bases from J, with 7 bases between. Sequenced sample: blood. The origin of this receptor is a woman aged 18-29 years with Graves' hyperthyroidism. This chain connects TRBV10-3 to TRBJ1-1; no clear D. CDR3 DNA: TGTGCCATCGCAGGAGTGAACACTGAAGCTTTCTTT. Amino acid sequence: CAIAGVNTEAFF.